Listed below are T cell receptor beta chains from one sample, sequenced in a study of blood T cell repertoires in COVID-19. This table comes from immunoSEQ multiplex PCR, and its TCRdb copy is limited to in-frame clones, with some not included. The sample carries more than 200,000 clones, roughly 82% recorded once. Sequenced material: peripheral blood. All receptors come from a woman of 80 years or more with active or convalescent COVID-19. Each CDR3 is given with its conserved first and last residue. A D gene is named only where the DNA matches it firmly. Only part of the rows carry a size: once, few, many, or a class if the clone is expanded.

D: TRBD2; size: NA; V: TRBV4-2; J: TRBJ2-5; DNA: TGTGCCAGCAGCCGGAGTACTTTAGCGGGGGTACAAGAGACCCAGTACTTC; CDR3: CASSRSTLAGVQETQYF
D: NA; size: once; V: TRBV24-1; J: TRBJ1-5; DNA: TGTGCCACCAGTGAGGAAGGGGTGCAGCCCCAGCATTTT; CDR3: CATSEEGVQPQHF
D: NA; size: NA; V: TRBV28; J: TRBJ1-2; DNA: TGTGCCAGCAGTTTAAGACAGAACTATGGCTACACCTTC; CDR3: CASSLRQNYGYTF
D: TRBD1; size: NA; V: TRBV5-1; J: TRBJ2-7; DNA: TGCGCCAGCAAAAGAAGGGGGACAGGGGCTGACGAGCAGTACTTC; CDR3: CASKRRGTGADEQYF
D: NA; size: once; V: TRBV4-1; J: TRBJ1-4; DNA: TGCGCCAGCAGCCGAGCCGGGGGGGCTAATGAAAAACTGTTTTTT; CDR3: CASSRAGGANEKLFF
D: TRBD1; size: NA; V: TRBV28; J: TRBJ2-2; DNA: TGTGCCAGCACCTTCAACAGGGGAAGGTCCGGGGAGCTGTTTTTT; CDR3: CASTFNRGRSGELFF
D: TRBD1; size: once; V: TRBV5-1; J: TRBJ1-4; DNA: TGCGCCAGCAGCATCGTGCCGGGACAGGGTAATGAAAAACTGTTTTTT; CDR3: CASSIVPGQGNEKLFF
D: NA; size: NA; V: TRBV7-8; J: TRBJ1-1; DNA: TGTGCCAGCAGCTTAAACAGCGGGGGGACTGAAGCTTTCTTT; CDR3: CASSLNSGGTEAFF
D: TRBD1; size: NA; V: TRBV5-1; J: TRBJ1-2; DNA: TGCGCCAGCAGCTTGGAGCCTAACAGGGGGAACTATGGCTACACCTTC; CDR3: CASSLEPNRGNYGYTF
D: TRBD1; size: NA; V: TRBV6-6; J: TRBJ1-1; DNA: TGTGCCAGCAGTTACGGCAGGGGGCGCATGAACACTGAAGCTTTCTTT; CDR3: CASSYGRGRMNTEAFF
D: TRBD1; size: NA; V: TRBV28; J: TRBJ2-4; DNA: TGTGCCAGCAGTCGACAGGGGGCAGAAAACATTCAGTACTTC; CDR3: CASSRQGAENIQYF
D: NA; size: NA; V: TRBV27; J: TRBJ1-5; DNA: TGTGCCAGCAGTCGGACACTTTATAGCAATCAGCCCCAGCATTTT; CDR3: CASSRTLYSNQPQHF
D: NA; size: once; V: TRBV24-1; J: TRBJ2-3; DNA: TGTGCCACCAGTGATTTCAGGGGAAGCACAGATACGCAGTATTTT; CDR3: CATSDFRGSTDTQYF
D: NA; size: NA; V: TRBV18; J: TRBJ2-6; DNA: TGTGCCAGCTCACCATCTGGGGGAGGTGCTGGGGCCAACGTCCTGACTTTC; CDR3: CASSPSGGGAGANVLTF
D: NA; size: once; V: TRBV3-1/TRBV3-2; J: TRBJ2-2; DNA: TGTGCCAGCAGCCAAGGAGTTTACGGGGAGCTGTTTTTT; CDR3: CASSQGVYGELFF
D: TRBD2; size: once; V: TRBV11-2; J: TRBJ2-7; DNA: TGTGCCAGCAGCTTAGAGGGGGGGTCAGGGCAGTACTTC; CDR3: CASSLEGGSGQYF
D: NA; size: NA; V: TRBV7-7; J: TRBJ2-5; DNA: TGTGCTAGCAGCTTAGCACTCCAAGAGACCCAGTACTTC; CDR3: CASSLALQETQYF
D: NA; size: NA; V: TRBV7-8; J: TRBJ1-1; DNA: TGTGCCAGCAGCTACATCTCGGGACACATGAACACTGAAGCTTTCTTT; CDR3: CASSYISGHMNTEAFF
D: NA; size: once; V: TRBV6-5; J: TRBJ1-1; DNA: TGTGCCAGCAGTCAACAGGGTTCGGTAACTGAAGCTTTCTTT; CDR3: CASSQQGSVTEAFF
D: TRBD2; size: few; V: TRBV6-6; J: TRBJ2-1; DNA: TGTGCCAGCAGTGGGGGACTAGAAGACTACAATGAGCAGTTCTTC; CDR3: CASSGGLEDYNEQFF
D: NA; size: NA; V: TRBV3-1/TRBV3-2; J: TRBJ1-2; DNA: TGTGCCAGCAGCCAGAACAGCATCAACTATGGCTACACCTTC; CDR3: CASSQNSINYGYTF
D: TRBD2; size: NA; V: TRBV5-1; J: TRBJ2-3; DNA: TGCGCCAGCAGCTTGGGAAGACTAGCGGGACATCGCGCAGATACGCAGTATTTT; CDR3: CASSLGRLAGHRADTQYF
D: NA; size: NA; V: TRBV9; J: TRBJ1-6; DNA: TGTGCCAGCAGCGTAGGACCCTCGCGGGGTTCACCCCTCCACTTT; CDR3: CASSVGPSRGSPLHF
D: NA; size: NA; V: TRBV28; J: TRBJ1-4; DNA: TGTGCCAGCGAGGGGACAAATGAAAAACTGTTTTTT; CDR3: CASEGTNEKLFF
D: NA; size: few; V: TRBV5-1; J: TRBJ1-4; DNA: TGCGCCAGCAGCATGGACGGAACTAATGAAAAACTGTTTTTT; CDR3: CASSMDGTNEKLFF
D: NA; size: NA; V: TRBV5-1; J: TRBJ1-1; DNA: TGCGCCAGCAGCACCGGAACAGGGATCAGAGGGAACACTGAAGCTTTCTTT; CDR3: CASSTGTGIRGNTEAFF
D: NA; size: NA; V: TRBV5-1; J: TRBJ2-2; DNA: TGCGCCAGCAGTAATAGCCAGGGTGAGGGGGAGCTGTTTTTT; CDR3: CASSNSQGEGELFF
D: TRBD2; size: NA; V: TRBV2; J: TRBJ2-1; DNA: TGTGCCAGCAGGGTTAGCGGGGGCTCCTACAATGAGCAGTTCTTC; CDR3: CASRVSGGSYNEQFF
D: TRBD1; size: NA; V: TRBV29-1; J: TRBJ2-5; DNA: TGCAGCGGTGGGGGACAGGGGATACAAGAGACCCAGTACTTC; CDR3: CSGGGQGIQETQYF
D: TRBD2; size: NA; V: TRBV19; J: TRBJ2-1; DNA: TGTGCCAGTAGTGGACTAGCGGGGGGGCCCGCGCAGTTCTTC; CDR3: CASSGLAGGPAQFF
D: NA; size: once; V: TRBV27; J: TRBJ1-5; DNA: TGTGCCAGCAGCCGATCAGGGGCGGCTCAGCCCCAGCATTTT; CDR3: CASSRSGAAQPQHF
D: TRBD2; size: NA; V: TRBV5-1; J: TRBJ2-7; DNA: TGCGCCAGCAGCTCAGACGGACTAGCGGGGGACGAGCAGTACTTC; CDR3: CASSSDGLAGDEQYF
D: NA; size: once; V: TRBV3-1/TRBV3-2; J: TRBJ1-3; DNA: TGTGCCAGCAGCCAAGAACGGGTGAGGAGAAACACCATATATTTT; CDR3: CASSQERVRRNTIYF
D: TRBD1; size: few; V: TRBV5-1; J: TRBJ2-7; DNA: TGCGCCAGCAGCTCACAGGGGACATGGTCCTACGAGCAGTACTTC; CDR3: CASSSQGTWSYEQYF
D: NA; size: NA; V: TRBV28; J: TRBJ1-1; DNA: TGTGCCAGCCCGCCGTCCAGCCAGGGGTACAAGGACGAAGCTTTCTTT; CDR3: CASPPSSQGYKDEAFF
D: NA; size: once; V: TRBV18; J: TRBJ2-7; DNA: TGTGCCAGCTCACCAGGGCAGCACTACGAGCAGTACTTC; CDR3: CASSPGQHYEQYF